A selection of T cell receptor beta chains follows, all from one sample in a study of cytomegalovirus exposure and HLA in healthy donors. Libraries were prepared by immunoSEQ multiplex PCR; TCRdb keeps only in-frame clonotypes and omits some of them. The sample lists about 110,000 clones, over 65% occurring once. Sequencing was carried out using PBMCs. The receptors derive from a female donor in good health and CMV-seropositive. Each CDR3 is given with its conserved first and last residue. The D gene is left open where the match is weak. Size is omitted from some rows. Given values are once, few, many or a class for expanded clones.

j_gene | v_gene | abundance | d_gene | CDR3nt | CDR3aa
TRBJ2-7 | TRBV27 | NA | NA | TGTGCCAGCAGTTTGGGGACAACTAGTCCGAGCTCCTACGAGCAGTACTTC | CASSLGTTSPSSYEQYF
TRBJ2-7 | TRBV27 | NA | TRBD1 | TGTGCCAGGCCCCAGGGACAGGGATTCAGCGAGCAGTACTTC | CARPQGQGFSEQYF
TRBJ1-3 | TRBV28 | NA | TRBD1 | TGTGCCAGCAGCCCGAGGGACAGTTATAACACCATATATTTT | CASSPRDSYNTIYF
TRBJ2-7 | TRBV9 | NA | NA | TGTGCCAGCAGCGTCCAGGGGCAAAGGGACGAGCAGTACTTC | CASSVQGQRDEQYF
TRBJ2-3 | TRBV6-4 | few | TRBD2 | TGTGCCAGCGGGACTAGCGGGACAGATACGCAGTATTTT | CASGTSGTDTQYF
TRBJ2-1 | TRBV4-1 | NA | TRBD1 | TGCGCCAGCAGCCCACAGGGGAATGAGCAGTTCTTC | CASSPQGNEQFF
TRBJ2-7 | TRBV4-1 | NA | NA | TGCGCCAGCAGCCAAGCCCCCCTGAACAGGCCAGCCTACGAGCAGTACTTC | CASSQAPLNRPAYEQYF
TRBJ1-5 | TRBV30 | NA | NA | TGTGCCTGGAGTGACGCGGCAGGGGATCTCTATAGCAATCAGCCCCAGCATTTT | CAWSDAAGDLYSNQPQHF
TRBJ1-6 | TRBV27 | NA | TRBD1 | TGTGCCAGCAGTGTCGGGACAGGGCTTAATTCACCCCTCCACTTT | CASSVGTGLNSPLHF
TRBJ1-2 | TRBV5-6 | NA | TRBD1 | TGTGCCAGCAGCCGAAACCGGGACAGGGGTTTAGTGGGCTATGGCTACACCTTC | CASSRNRDRGLVGYGYTF
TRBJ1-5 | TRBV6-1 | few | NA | TGTGCCAGCAGGCCCCTGGCCCACAATCAGCCCCAGCATTTT | CASRPLAHNQPQHF
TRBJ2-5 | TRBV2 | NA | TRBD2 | TGTGCCAGCAGTGATCGAATTAGCGGGCTCCAAGAGACCCAGTACTTC | CASSDRISGLQETQYF
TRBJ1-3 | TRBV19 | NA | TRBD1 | TGTGCCAGTAGCCGGACAGGGTTTCCCGGAAACACCATATATTTT | CASSRTGFPGNTIYF
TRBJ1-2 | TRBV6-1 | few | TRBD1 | TGTGCCACCCGACAGGGGATCAACTATGGCTACACCTTC | CATRQGINYGYTF
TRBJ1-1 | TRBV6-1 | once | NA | TGTGCCAGCAGTGAAGCGGCGGGGGGCTTCGAAGCTTTCTTT | CASSEAAGGFEAFF
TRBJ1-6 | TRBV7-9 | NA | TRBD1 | TGTGCCAGCAGCGACCTCAGGGGGCTGTCCCTCCACTTT | CASSDLRGLSLHF
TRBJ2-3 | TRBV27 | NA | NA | TGTGCCAGCAGTTTTTCCTCCCCCACAGATACGCAGTATTTT | CASSFSSPTDTQYF
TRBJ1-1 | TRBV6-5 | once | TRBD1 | TGTGCCAGCAGAAGGACAGGAGAGAACACTGAAGCTTTCTTT | CASRRTGENTEAFF
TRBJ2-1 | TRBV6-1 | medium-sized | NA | TGTGCCAGCAGTGAACTGGCAGGGTCCTACAATGAGCAGTTCTTC | CASSELAGSYNEQFF
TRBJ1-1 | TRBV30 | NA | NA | TGTGCCTGGGGAAGCCCGGGTCGGCTGAACACTGAAGCTTTCTTT | CAWGSPGRLNTEAFF
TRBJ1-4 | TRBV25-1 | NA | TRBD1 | TGTGCCAGCAGTGGAATCAGGGGGAGGTATGAAAAACTGTTTTTT | CASSGIRGRYEKLFF
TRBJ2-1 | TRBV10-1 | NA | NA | TGCGCCAGCAGTGATTCTCCGGGATCTTACAATGAGCAGTTCTTC | CASSDSPGSYNEQFF
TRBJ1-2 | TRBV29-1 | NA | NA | TGCAGCGTTGAAAGTTGGGGCTCTGCTAACTATGGCTACACCTTC | CSVESWGSANYGYTF
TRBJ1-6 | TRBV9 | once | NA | TGTGCCAGCAGCTCAAGTAGCGGACATCCCCTCCACTTT | CASSSSSGHPLHF
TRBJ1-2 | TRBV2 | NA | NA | TGTGCCAGCAGCCAACGGGAGAACTATGGCTACACCTTC | CASSQRENYGYTF
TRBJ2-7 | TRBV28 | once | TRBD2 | TGTGCCAGCAGGAGACTAGCGGGAGGCTACGAGCAGTACTTC | CASRRLAGGYEQYF
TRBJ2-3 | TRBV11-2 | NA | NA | TGTGCCAGCAGCTTAGGTTGTTCCAGTGGTGCAGATACGCAGTATTTT | CASSLGCSSGADTQYF
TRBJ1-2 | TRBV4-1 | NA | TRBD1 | TGCGCCAGCAGCCAAGGGACAGGTGCCGTGGGGGGCTACACCTTC | CASSQGTGAVGGYTF
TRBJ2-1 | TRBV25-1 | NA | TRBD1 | TGTGCCAGCAGGGAGACAGGGACCGGGTACAATGAGCAGTTCTTC | CASRETGTGYNEQFF
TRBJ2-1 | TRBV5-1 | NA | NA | TGCGCCAGCAGCTTGGATACCGAGCGGAGGGGCCATGAGCAGTTCTTC | CASSLDTERRGHEQFF
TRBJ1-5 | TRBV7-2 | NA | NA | TGTGCCAGCAGCTTGAGGCAGGGAAGCAATCAGCCCCAGCATTTT | CASSLRQGSNQPQHF
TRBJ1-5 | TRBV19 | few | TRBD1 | TGTGCCAGTACCACGACAGGGGGATCAAATCAGCCCCAGCATTTT | CASTTTGGSNQPQHF
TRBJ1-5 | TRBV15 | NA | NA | TGTGCCACCAGCCCCCCCCGGGGCAGGGGTAGGGGTCAGCCCCAGCATTTT | CATSPPRGRGRGQPQHF
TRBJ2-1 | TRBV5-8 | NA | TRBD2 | TGTGCCAGCTGGGGGGGAAATCTATACAATGAGCAGTTCTTC | CASWGGNLYNEQFF
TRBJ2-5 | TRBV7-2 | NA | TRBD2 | TGTGCCAGCAGCTCCGTGAGACTAGCGGGGGGGCAAGAGACCCAGTACTTC | CASSSVRLAGGQETQYF
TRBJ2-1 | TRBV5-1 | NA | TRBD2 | TGCGCCAGCAGCACACGGACTAGCGGGAATGCTTTGCAGTTCTTC | CASSTRTSGNALQFF
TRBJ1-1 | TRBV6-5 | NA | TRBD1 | TGTGCCAGCAGTTACTACGGACAGGGGGCAGGGACTGAAGCTTTCTTT | CASSYYGQGAGTEAFF
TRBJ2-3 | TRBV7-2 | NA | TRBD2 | TGTGCCAGCAGCGTGACTAGCGGGGGACCTAGCACAGATACGCAGTATTTT | CASSVTSGGPSTDTQYF
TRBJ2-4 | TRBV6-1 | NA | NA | TGTGCCAGCAGTGATATAGGGGGAAGGAACATTCAGTACTTC | CASSDIGGRNIQYF
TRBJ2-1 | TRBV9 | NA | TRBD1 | TGTGCCAGCAGCGGAAGTCCGACAGGGCCAAGCTCCTACAATGAGCAGTTCTTC | CASSGSPTGPSSYNEQFF
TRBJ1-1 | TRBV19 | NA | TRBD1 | TGTGCCAGTAGTATAGGCCCCAGGGGGACGACTGAAGCTTTCTTT | CASSIGPRGTTEAFF
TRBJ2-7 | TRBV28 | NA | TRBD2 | TGTGCCAGCAGGGGACCGTGGGCTAGCGGGGCTACCTACGAGCAGTACTTC | CASRGPWASGATYEQYF
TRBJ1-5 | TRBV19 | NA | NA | TGTGCCAGTAGGACACCCGGAGCGGGGGACAATCAGCCCCAGCATTTT | CASRTPGAGDNQPQHF
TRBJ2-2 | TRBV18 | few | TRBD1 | TGTGCCAGCTCACTGACAGGGTTTGCCGGGGAGCTGTTTTTT | CASSLTGFAGELFF
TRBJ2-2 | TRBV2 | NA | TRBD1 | TGTGCCACTAAGGGACAGGGGGTTAGCACCGGGGAGCTGTTTTTT | CATKGQGVSTGELFF
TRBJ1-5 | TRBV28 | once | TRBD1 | TGTGCCAGCAATCCACAGGGGGCAGGGAATCAGCCCCAGCATTTT | CASNPQGAGNQPQHF
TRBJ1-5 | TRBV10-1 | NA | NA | TGCGCCATGCTGGGCAGCATTCAGCCCCAGCATTTT | CAMLGSIQPQHF
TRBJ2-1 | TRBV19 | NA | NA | TGTGCCAGTAGAAGTTTACGAGGAGATTCCTACAATGAGCAGTTCTTC | CASRSLRGDSYNEQFF
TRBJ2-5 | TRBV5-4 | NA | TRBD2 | TGTGCCAGCAGCTCCTCTACTAGTAGCGGGGGCGAGACCCAGTACTTC | CASSSSTSSGGETQYF
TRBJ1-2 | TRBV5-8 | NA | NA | TGTGCCAGCAGCTTCACACCGGGACAACGATCCAACTATGGCTACACCTTC | CASSFTPGQRSNYGYTF
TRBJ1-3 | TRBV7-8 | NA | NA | TGTGCCAGCAGCTTTCGAGGGTACGGAAACACCATATATTTT | CASSFRGYGNTIYF
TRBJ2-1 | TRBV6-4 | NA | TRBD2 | TGTGCCAGCAGCGAAGCGGGACTCCCAGTCAATGAGCAGTTCTTC | CASSEAGLPVNEQFF
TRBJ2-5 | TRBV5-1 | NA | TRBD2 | TGCGCCAGCAGCGCCCAAGCGGGGTTGAAGACCCAGTACTTC | CASSAQAGLKTQYF
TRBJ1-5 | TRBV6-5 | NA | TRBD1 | TGTGCCAGCAGATCAACAGGGGGCGGCAATCAGTCCCAGCATTTT | CASRSTGGGNQSQHF
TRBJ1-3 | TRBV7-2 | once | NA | TGTGCCAGCAGCACTCAGGGCTCTGGAAACACCATATATTTT | CASSTQGSGNTIYF
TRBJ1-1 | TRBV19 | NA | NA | TGTGCCAGTAGTCTAGGGAGGGGAGGCATGAACACTGAAGCTTTCTTT | CASSLGRGGMNTEAFF
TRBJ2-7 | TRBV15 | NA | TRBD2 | TGTGCCACCAGCAGAGAAGCGGGGAAGGAGCAGTACTTC | CATSREAGKEQYF
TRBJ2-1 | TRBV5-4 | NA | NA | TGTGCCAGCAGTCAAGGACCCCTCCGACAGGTCTACAATGAGCAGTTCTTC | CASSQGPLRQVYNEQFF
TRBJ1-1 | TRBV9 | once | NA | TGTGCCAGCAGCCCCCACGGGACATCCCCTGAAGCTTTCTTT | CASSPHGTSPEAFF